A single sample is the source of the 14 T cell receptor beta chains below, sequenced in a study of patients and donors after allogeneic stem cell transplantation. Via MiXCR, TCRdb re-called the RT-PCR reads, giving one row per CDR3 protein. The sample contains about a million distinct CDR3 sequences, about 20% of which appear only once. Input material: blood, either unsorted or a sorted T cell fraction (not recorded which). Receptors originate from a human donor who was either an allogeneic HSCT recipient or a stem cell or donor lymphocyte infusion donor (not recorded which). It is not recorded whose cells these are; they may come from a transplant donor.

The rearrangement uses TRBV20-1 and TRBJ2-1, with a weak D call TRBD2 (5 bases). V was clipped by 0 bases and J by 8 bases, with 14 bases between them. This CDR3 has 14 residues. Germline lookup yields CDR1 DFQATT and CDR2 SNEGSKA (reference sequence). CDR3 loop: CSARDWAGSDEQFF. The DNA of the CDR3 is TGCAGTGCTAGAGATTGGGCCGGTAGCGATGAGCAGTTCTTC.

This clonotype has just a few counts. The chain combines TRBV7-8 with TRBJ1-2; D possibly corresponds to TRBD1 (5 bases). Per the germline V gene, CDR1 is SGHVS and CDR2 is FQNEAQ. CDR3 length equals 14 residues. V was pared by 2 bases and J by 4 bases, with 11 bases between. The CDR3 is CASSLSGRSYGYTF. The CDR3, as DNA: TGTGCCAGCAGCTTATCGGGACGTAGCTATGGCTACACCTTC.

This clonotype was counted between two and nine times. V is TRBV24-1 and J is TRBJ2-3; 8 bases align to TRBD2. CDR3 length equals 16 residues. Germline CDR1 reads KGHDR; CDR2 reads SFDVKD. Unmatched junction bases numbered 11, after V lost 4 bases and J lost 6 bases. CDR3 nucleotide sequence: TGTGCCACCAGTGACCTCGGGCTAGCGGGCCACGATACGCAGTATTTT. Translating gives CATSDLGLAGHDTQYF.

The V and J genes are TRBV5-1 and TRBJ1-4, with D possibly being TRBD1 (5 bases). Germline V gene sequence: CDR1 SGHRS, CDR2 YFSETQ. Deletions cut 0 bases from V and 0 bases from J, with 12 bases between. The CDR3 is 17 residues long. The CDR3 region is CASSLVGGSTTNEKLFF. The CDR3 DNA follows: TGCGCCAGCAGCTTGGTGGGGGGATCTACAACTAATGAAAAACTGTTTTTT.

This clonotype has only a few counts. The V gene is TRBV24-1, the J gene TRBJ2-2; 10 nucleotides agree with TRBD1. Per the germline V gene, CDR1 is KGHDR and CDR2 is SFDVKD. The CDR3 loop spans 16 amino acids. Germline trimming cut 2 bases from V and 5 bases from J; bases unmatched to any gene: 4. The CDR3 region has the DNA TGTGCCACCAGTGATTGGGGGACAGGGGTTACCGGGGAGCTGTTTTTT. Translating it yields CATSDWGTGVTGELFF.

The V gene is TRBV28, the J gene TRBJ2-1; tentatively, D is TRBD2 (6 bases). Germline CDR1 MDHEN, CDR2 SYDVKM. The CDR3 is made up of 13 amino acids. V was shortened by 10 bases and J by 4 bases, with 14 bases between the two germline ends. The CDR3: CAIASGTYNEQFF. The CDR3 coding sequence is TGTGCCATCGCCTCCGGGACTTACAATGAGCAGTTCTTC.

The chain combines TRBV15 with TRBJ1-5, with 8 bases aligning to TRBD1. Germline CDR1 LNHNV, CDR2 YYDKDF (reference sequence). V lost 1 base, J lost 2 bases, and 10 bases stayed unmatched. This CDR3 has 18 residues. In DNA, the CDR3 is TGTGCCACCAGCAGAGCTAACGGGGCAGGGGGCCGCAATCAGCCCCAGCATTTT. It codes for CATSRANGAGGRNQPQHF. Using reference TRBV15 and TRBJ1-5 for the parts outside the CDR3, the full variable domain is DAMVIQNPRYQVTQFGKPVTLSCSQTLNHNVMYWYQQKSSQAPKLLFHYYDKDFNNEADTPDNFQSRRPNTSFCFLDIRSPGLGDTAMYLCATSRANGAGGRNQPQHFGDGTRLSIL.

The sample holds a few counts of this clonotype. This chain uses TRBV12-3 or TRBV12-4 with TRBJ2-3; 9 bases fit TRBD2. The CDR3 is 16 amino acids. V was clipped by 6 bases and J by 2 bases; unmatched bases: 9. The CDR3 sequence: CASRPWTSANTDTQYF. As DNA, the CDR3 is TGTGCCAGCAGACCCTGGACTAGCGCGAACACAGATACGCAGTATTTT.

The chain recombines TRBV5-8 with TRBJ2-5; possible D gene TRBD1, 7 bases. Trimming shortened V by 4 bases and J by 5 bases, and 18 bases separated the two germline ends. This CDR3 comprises 15 residues. Germline CDR1 reads SGHTS; CDR2 reads YDEGEE. CDR3 amino acids: CASSLEAGGMETQYF. CDR3 coding DNA: TGTGCCAGCAGCCTCGAGGCAGGGGGGATGGAGACCCAGTACTTC.

The chain has TRBV5-1 and TRBJ2-5; TRBD1 might be the D (5 bases). Germline CDR1 reads SGHRS; CDR2 reads YFSETQ. This CDR3 is 15 amino acids long. V lost 0 bases and J 2 bases, leaving 11 bases between the germline ends. CDR3 residues: CASSLGSQGQETQYF. CDR3 nucleotides: TGCGCCAGCAGCTTGGGTTCCCAGGGACAAGAGACCCAGTACTTC.

This clonotype was seen at least ten times. The genes are TRBV3-1 and TRBJ2-4; tentatively, D is TRBD1 or TRBD2 (5 bases each). With 1 base removed from V and 16 bases from J, the gap between germline ends came to 14 bases. The CDR3 consists of 12 residues. Germline loops: CDR1 LGHDT, CDR2 YNNKEL (reference sequence). CDR3 sequence: CASSQGGRSAYF. The CDR3 coding sequence is TGTGCCAGCAGCCAAGGGGGACGATCGGCTTACTTC.

The chain is built from TRBV12-3 or TRBV12-4 and TRBJ2-1, with 8 bases matching TRBD2. Unmatched junction bases numbered 10, after V lost 5 bases and J lost 7 bases. CDR3 size: 15 residues. The CDR3 sequence: CASSAPQRGINEQFF. CDR3 nucleotide sequence: TGTGCCAGCAGTGCCCCCCAGCGGGGGATAAATGAGCAGTTCTTC.

The chain couples TRBV2 to TRBJ1-2, with D perhaps TRBD1 (6 bases). Trimming shortened V by 6 bases and J by 8 bases, and 10 bases separated the two germline ends. The CDR3 has 11 residues. Germline values: CDR1 SNHLY, CDR2 FYNNEI. This CDR3 is CASRGADGYTF. As DNA, the CDR3 is TGTGCCAGCAGGGGGGCGGACGGCTACACCTTC.

In its sample, this clonotype was seen a few times. This chain connects TRBV5-1 to TRBJ2-7; TRBD2 aligns across 10 bases. The CDR3 runs to 17 residues. CDR1 is SGHRS and CDR2 is YFSETQ in the germline V gene. V gave up 0 bases and J gave up 2 bases; unmatched junction bases: 8. Here the CDR3 DNA reads TGCGCCAGCAGCTTGGCTAGCGGGAGAGGGCTGACCTACGAGCAGTACTTC. Protein product: CASSLASGRGLTYEQYF. The entire variable domain, with the rest obtained from reference TRBV5-1 and TRBJ2-7, is as follows: KAGVTQTPRYLIKTRGQQVTLSCSPISGHRSVSWYQQTPGQGLQFLFEYFSETQRNKGNFPGRFSGRQFSNSRSEMNVSTLELGDSALYLCASSLASGRGLTYEQYFGPGTRLTVT.